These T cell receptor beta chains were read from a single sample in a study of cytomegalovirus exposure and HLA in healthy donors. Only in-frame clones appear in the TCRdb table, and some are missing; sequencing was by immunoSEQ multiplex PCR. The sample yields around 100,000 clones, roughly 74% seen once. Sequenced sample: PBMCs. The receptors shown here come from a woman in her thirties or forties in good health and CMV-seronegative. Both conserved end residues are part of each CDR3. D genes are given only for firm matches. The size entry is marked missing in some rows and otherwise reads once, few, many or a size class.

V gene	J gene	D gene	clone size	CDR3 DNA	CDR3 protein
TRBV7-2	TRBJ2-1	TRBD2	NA	TGTGCCAGCAGCTTAGCGCGGCCACTAGCGGGTTACAATGAGCAGTTCTTC	CASSLARPLAGYNEQFF
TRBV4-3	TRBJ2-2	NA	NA	TGCGCCAGCAGCCAAGATCGGCGGGGAAAGTTCGCGAACACCGGGGAGCTGTTTTTT	CASSQDRRGKFANTGELFF
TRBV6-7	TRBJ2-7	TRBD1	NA	TGTGCCAGCAGTTCTGAGGACAGGGCCCACTCCTACGAGCAGTACTTC	CASSSEDRAHSYEQYF
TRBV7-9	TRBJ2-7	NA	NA	TGTGCCAGCAGAAAGGACAGCTCCTACGAGCAGTACTTC	CASRKDSSYEQYF
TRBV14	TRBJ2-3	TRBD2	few	TGTGCCAGCAGCCAAGAACGAGCGGGAGTACCCGATACGCAGTATTTT	CASSQERAGVPDTQYF
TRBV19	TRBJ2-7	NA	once	TGTGCCAGTAGTATCGAGGATCAGGGGATCTACGAGCAGTACTTC	CASSIEDQGIYEQYF
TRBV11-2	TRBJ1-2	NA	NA	TGTGCCAGCAGCTCCCGCTTGACAGGACAGAACTATGGCTACACCTTC	CASSSRLTGQNYGYTF
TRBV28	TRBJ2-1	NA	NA	TGTGCCAGCAGCCCACTAAATGAGCAGTTCTTC	CASSPLNEQFF
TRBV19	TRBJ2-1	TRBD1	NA	TGTGCCAGTAGTCTCCCACACAGGGGGTGGTTCTTC	CASSLPHRGWFF
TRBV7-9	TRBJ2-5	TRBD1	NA	TGTTCCAGCAGCTTGGGGGCCGGGACAGTACAAGAGACCCAGTACTTC	CSSSLGAGTVQETQYF
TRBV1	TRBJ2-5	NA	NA	TGCACCAGCAGCCCGGACCCCCATAGCGGAAGGAAGGGAGAGACCCAGTACTTC	CTSSPDPHSGRKGETQYF
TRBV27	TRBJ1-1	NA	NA	TGTGCCAGCAGTTTATCTAACACGGGGGAAGCTTTCTTT	CASSLSNTGEAFF
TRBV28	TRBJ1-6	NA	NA	TGTGCCAGCAGTTTACTAACGCTCAATTCACCCCTCCACTTT	CASSLLTLNSPLHF
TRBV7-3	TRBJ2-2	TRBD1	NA	TGTGCCAGCAGTAGGACAGGGGTATTGCCCGGGGAGCTGTTTTTT	CASSRTGVLPGELFF
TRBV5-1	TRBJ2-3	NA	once	TGCGCCAGCAGCTTGGAAGGGGGTTCGGGGGATACGCAGTATTTT	CASSLEGGSGDTQYF
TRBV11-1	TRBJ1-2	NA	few	TGTGCCAGCAGCTTTGGAACAGGCCCTAGGAACTATGGCTACACCTTC	CASSFGTGPRNYGYTF
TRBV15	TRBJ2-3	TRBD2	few	TGTGCCACCAGCAGAGAGCGGGGGGGGAGCTCGGATTTT	CATSRERGGSSDF
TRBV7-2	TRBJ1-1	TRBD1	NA	TGTGCCAGCAGCTATACGACAGGGGGCACTGAAGCTTTCTTT	CASSYTTGGTEAFF
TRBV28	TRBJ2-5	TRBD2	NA	TGTGCCAGCAGTTTGGTGACTAGCGGGAGCTCAAAGACCCAGTACTTC	CASSLVTSGSSKTQYF
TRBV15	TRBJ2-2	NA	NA	TGTGCCACCAGCAGAGATAGTCGGGAGACCATGAACACCGGGGAGCTGTTTTTT	CATSRDSRETMNTGELFF
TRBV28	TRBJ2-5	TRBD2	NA	TGTGCCAGCAGCTCCCGGACTAGCGGCCAAGAGACCCAGTACTTC	CASSSRTSGQETQYF
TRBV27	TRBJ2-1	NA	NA	TGTGCCAGCAGTCCGGACTCCGACTCCTACAATGAGCAGTTCTTC	CASSPDSDSYNEQFF
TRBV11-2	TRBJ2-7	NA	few	TGTGCCAGCAGCTTCAGGGCCTACGAGCAGTACTTC	CASSFRAYEQYF
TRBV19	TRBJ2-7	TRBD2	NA	TGTGCCAGTAGTATGGCTAGCGGGGGAGTTTACGAGCAGTACTTC	CASSMASGGVYEQYF
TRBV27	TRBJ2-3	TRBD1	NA	TGTGCCAGCAGTTTCTTCGGTGGGACAGGAGGCCAGGATACGCAGTATTTT	CASSFFGGTGGQDTQYF
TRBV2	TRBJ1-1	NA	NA	TGTGCCAGCACCCCCTCCAAGACAGTGAACACTGAAGCTTTCTTT	CASTPSKTVNTEAFF
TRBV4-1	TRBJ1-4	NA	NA	TGCGCCAGCAGCCAATGGGGCAGGGTGGAGGAAAAACTGTTTTTT	CASSQWGRVEEKLFF
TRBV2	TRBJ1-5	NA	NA	TGTGCCAGCAGGGAACAGGGTAGCAATCAGCCCCAGCATTTT	CASREQGSNQPQHF
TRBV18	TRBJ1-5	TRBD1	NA	TGTGCCAGCTCGACAGGGGGCGACGGGCAGCCCCAGCATTTT	CASSTGGDGQPQHF
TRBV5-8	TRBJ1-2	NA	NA	TGTGCCAGCAGCTTTGGGGGCGCAGGGTATGGCTACACCTTC	CASSFGGAGYGYTF
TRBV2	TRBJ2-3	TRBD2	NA	TGTGCCAGCAGAGAGGGACTAGCGGACAGCACAGATACGCAGTATTTT	CASREGLADSTDTQYF
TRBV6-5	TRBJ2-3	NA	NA	TGTGCCAGCAGTTCCATCCCAGGGGCAGTCCCAGATACGCAGTATTTT	CASSSIPGAVPDTQYF
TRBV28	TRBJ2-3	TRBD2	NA	TGTGCCAGCAGCCTACTAGCGGGAGATGTGACAGATACGCAGTATTTT	CASSLLAGDVTDTQYF
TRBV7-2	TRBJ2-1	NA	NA	TGTGCCAGCAGCTTAGAGCCGGGTGGTTCCTACAATGAGCAGTTCTTC	CASSLEPGGSYNEQFF
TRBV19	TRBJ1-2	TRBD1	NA	TGTGCCAGTGCTCGGGACAGTTCTAACTATGGCTACACCTTC	CASARDSSNYGYTF
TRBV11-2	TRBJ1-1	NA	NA	TGTGCCAGCAGCTTAGGCTTTGGAGGAGAAGCTTTCTTT	CASSLGFGGEAFF
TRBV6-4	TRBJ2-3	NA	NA	TGTGCCAGCAGTGATACTCGGGCAGATACGCAGTATTTT	CASSDTRADTQYF
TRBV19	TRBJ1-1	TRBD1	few	TGTGCCAGTAGTATATTTGGGACAGAGAACACTGAAGCTTTCTTT	CASSIFGTENTEAFF
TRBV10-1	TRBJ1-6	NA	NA	TGCGCCAGCAGAGACAGTGGAAATTCACCCCTCCACTTT	CASRDSGNSPLHF
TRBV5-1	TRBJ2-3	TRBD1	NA	TGCGCCAGCAGCACCGGACAGGGGGCAGATACGCAGTATTTT	CASSTGQGADTQYF
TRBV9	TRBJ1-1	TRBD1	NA	TGTGCCAGCAGCGTGATGCACCTAGGGGGCAGCGGTACTGAAGCTTTCTTT	CASSVMHLGGSGTEAFF
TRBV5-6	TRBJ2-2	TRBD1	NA	TGTGCCAGCAAAACAGGGGGGACCGGGGAGCTGTTTTTT	CASKTGGTGELFF
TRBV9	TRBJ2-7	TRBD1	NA	TGTGCCAGCAGCGCTGGGACAGGGGGCTACGAGCAGTACTTC	CASSAGTGGYEQYF
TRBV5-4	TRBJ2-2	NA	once	TGTGCCAGCAGCTTGGGCGGGACAGCGAACACCGGGGAGCTGTTTTTT	CASSLGGTANTGELFF
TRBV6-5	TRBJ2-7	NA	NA	TGTGCCAGCAGCAAACAATCAAAGGAGCAGTACTTC	CASSKQSKEQYF
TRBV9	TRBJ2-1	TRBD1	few	TGTGCCAGCAGCGGACCACAGGGACAGGGGAGTATCGAGCAGTTCTTC	CASSGPQGQGSIEQFF
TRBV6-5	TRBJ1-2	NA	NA	TGTGCCAGCAGCCATAACTATGGCTACACCTTC	CASSHNYGYTF
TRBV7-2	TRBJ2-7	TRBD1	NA	TGTGCCAGCAGCTTTACTCCAACAGGGGTCTACGAGCAGTACTTC	CASSFTPTGVYEQYF
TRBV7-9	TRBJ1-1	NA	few	TGTGCCAGCAGCTTACGTCGGGGCACTGAAGCTTTCTTT	CASSLRRGTEAFF
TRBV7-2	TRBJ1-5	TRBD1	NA	TGTGCCAGCAGCTCCCACCGGACAGGGGGCTATCAGCCCCAGCATTTT	CASSSHRTGGYQPQHF
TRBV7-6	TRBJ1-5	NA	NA	TGTGCCAGCAGCTTAGCGACGGGGGATCAGCCCCAGCATTTT	CASSLATGDQPQHF
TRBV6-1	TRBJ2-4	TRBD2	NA	TGTGCCAGCAGTGACCGGGGACTAACCCTTATACCTATAGCCAAAAACATTCAGTACTTC	CASSDRGLTLIPIAKNIQYF
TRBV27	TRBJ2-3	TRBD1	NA	TGTGCCAGCACCTCAGGATACAGGGGGTTAAATACGCAGTATTTT	CASTSGYRGLNTQYF
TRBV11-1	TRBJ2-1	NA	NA	TGTGCCAGCAGCCAGGGGAGCTCCTACAATGAGCAGTTCTTC	CASSQGSSYNEQFF
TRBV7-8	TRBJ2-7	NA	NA	TGTGCCAGCAGCTTGCAACCTGCGCCCTACGAGCAGTACTTC	CASSLQPAPYEQYF
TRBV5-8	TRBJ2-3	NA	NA	TGTGCCAGCAGCTCCCGCGGGGTAGGCACAGATACGCAGTATTTT	CASSSRGVGTDTQYF
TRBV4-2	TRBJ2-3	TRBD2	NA	TGTGCCAGCAGCCGCCCCCCCATCGGGACTAGCGGGGGCACAGATACGCAGTATTTT	CASSRPPIGTSGGTDTQYF
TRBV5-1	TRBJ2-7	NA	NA	TGCGCCAGCAGCTTGGCCAGTACCTCCTACGAGCAGTACTTC	CASSLASTSYEQYF
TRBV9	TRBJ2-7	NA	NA	TGTGCCAGCAGCCCACAAAAGAACACCTACGAGCAGTACTTC	CASSPQKNTYEQYF
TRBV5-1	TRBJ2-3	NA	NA	TGCGCCAGCAGCTTGGTACAGGGCCCCACAGATACGCAGTATTTT	CASSLVQGPTDTQYF